These 11 T cell receptor beta chains came from one sample sequenced in a study of T cells after yellow fever vaccination. Each CDR3 protein gets one entry after TCRdb re-called the 5' RACE reads with MiXCR. The top ten clones hold 3% to 4% of a sample with 250,000 to 350,000 distinct CDR3 sequences, 8.5% to 10% of them seen once. The input for sequencing was CD4+ T cells sorted from PBMCs, taken 5 days after the yellow fever booster vaccination. The receptors were gathered from a man younger than 35 who received the YFV17D yellow fever vaccine.

This clonotype showed up just a few times. This chain links TRBV20-1 with TRBJ1-5; 7 bases agree with TRBD1. The germline CDR1 and CDR2 sequences are DFQATT and SNEGSKA (reference sequence). The length of the CDR3 is 18 residues. The ends lost 4 bases at V and 0 bases at J; junction bases unmatched: 15. CDR3 residues: CSAKGRQGSYYSNQPQHF. CDR3 bases: TGCAGTGCTAAGGGCAGACAGGGCTCTTACTATAGCAATCAGCCCCAGCATTTT.

This clonotype occurred a few times. The chain recombines TRBV10-3 with TRBJ2-3; TRBD2 aligns across 7 bases. The CDR3 covers 17 residues. Germline trimming cut 8 bases from V and 4 bases from J; bases unmatched to any gene: 18. Germline CDR1 and CDR2: ENHRY and SYGVKD. CDR3 DNA sequence: TGTGCCATCGGGTCGCCTTTTATGCGGGGGACCCCAGATACGCAGTATTTT. It yields the protein CAIGSPFMRGTPDTQYF.

This clonotype occurred many times. The rearrangement joins TRBV5-1 to TRBJ2-3; a weak D match, TRBD1 (5 bases). The CDR3 consists of 16 residues. CDR1 is SGHRS and CDR2 is YFSETQ in the germline V gene. V was cut by 0 bases and J by 4 bases, with 15 bases left in between. The CDR3 bases are TGCGCCAGCAGCTTGGCAATCCAGGGATCCCCAGATACGCAGTATTTT. It is translated as CASSLAIQGSPDTQYF.

This clonotype was observed many times. The gene calls are TRBV10-3 and TRBJ2-3; 14 bases line up with TRBD2. The CDR3 consists of 14 residues. Germline assignment: CDR1 ENHRY and CDR2 SYGVKD. The J segment lost 10 bases and the V segment lost 6 bases, leaving 6 bases of the junction unmatched. Here the CDR3 DNA reads TGTGCCATCAGACCGGGACTAGCGGGGGAAGCGCAGTATTTT. Its protein is CAIRPGLAGEAQYF.

V gene TRBV20-1 combines with J gene TRBJ2-5; 8 positions match TRBD2. V dropped 1 base and J dropped 7; count of bases not matched to a gene: 5. The CDR3 is 13 amino acids. In germline, CDR1 is DFQATT, CDR2 SNEGSKA (reference sequence). The chain's CDR3 is CSARGGGLLTQYF. The DNA of the CDR3 is TGCAGTGCTAGAGGCGGGGGGCTCTTGACCCAGTACTTC.

The V and J genes are TRBV10-3 and TRBJ1-1; TRBD1 matches 12 bases. Trimming removed 2 bases from V and 9 bases from J; junction bases left unmatched: 16. Germline V lookup: CDR1 ENHRY, CDR2 SYGVKD. The CDR3 runs 18 residues. This CDR3 reads CAISEPGQGAGLRFKAFF. CDR3 nucleotide sequence: TGTGCCATCAGTGAGCCGGGACAGGGGGCCGGACTGCGATTTAAAGCTTTCTTT.

CDR3: CASNAPSAETQYF. The CDR3 DNA follows: TGTGCCAGCAACGCCCCTTCCGCAGAGACCCAGTACTTC. The chain employs TRBV28 and TRBJ2-5; D gene ambiguous. The germline V gene has CDR1 MDHEN and CDR2 SYDVKM. This CDR3 has 13 residues. The germline V and J ends were trimmed by 7 bases and 4 bases, with 13 bases remaining between them.

The chain recombines TRBV6-1 with TRBJ2-4; tentative D call: TRBD1 (5 bases). The germline gives CDR1 MNHNS, CDR2 SASEGT. Trimming removed 8 bases from V and 8 bases from J, with 10 bases in between. The CDR3 length is 11 residues. The CDR3 is CASGALDIQYF. The CDR3, as DNA: TGTGCCAGCGGGGCTTTAGACATTCAGTACTTC.

The sample holds many counts of this clonotype. This rearrangement joins TRBV6-2 or TRBV6-3 to TRBJ2-2; D call uncertain. The CDR3 runs to 17 residues. Per germline, CDR1 MNHEY and CDR2 SVGEGT. V gave up 4 bases and J gave up 1 base, with 16 bases separating them. CDR3 residues: CASSSRPSRLNTGELFF. In nucleotides, the CDR3 is TGTGCCAGCAGTTCCCGCCCATCTAGACTGAACACCGGGGAGCTGTTTTTT.

This clonotype was detected only a few times. V gene TRBV10-3 combines with J gene TRBJ2-7; no clear D. Trimming took 0 bases from V and 8 from J, leaving 17 bases between them. The germline V gene has CDR1 ENHRY and CDR2 SYGVKD. The CDR3 runs 15 residues. The CDR3 DNA follows: TGTGCCATCAGTGAGTCGAGTGGTGGGCAAAACAAGCAGTACTTC. It yields the protein CAISESSGGQNKQYF.

The genes are TRBV10-3 and TRBJ2-3; TRBD2 matches at 12 bases. Germline assignment: CDR1 ENHRY and CDR2 SYGVKD. The CDR3 has 16 amino acids. After removal of 7 bases from V and 4 bases from J, the junction contained 9 bases not matched to a gene. CDR3 sequence (DNA): TGTGCCATCACCACGCAACTAGCGGGAGGATCAGATACGCAGTATTTT. Translation gives CAITTQLAGGSDTQYF.